The present T cell receptor (beta chain) was sequenced within a study of identical twins (dated by TCRdb to 2015 to 2016). Regarding the research as a whole: To test whether fetal clonotypes persist, this study deep-sequenced TCR alpha and beta repertoires from monozygotic twins, from unrelated adults of various ages, and from cord blood. Replicate twin experiments were performed at different times using different library preparation protocols to rule out contamination. General study outcomes and caveats: Zero-insertion analyses could be partly confounded by invariant T cells such as MAIT and iNKT, although diverse VJ usage argued against such confounding for most clonotypes. Recombination models systematically underestimated out-of-frame TCR alpha sharing in monozygotic twins but agreed with sharing between unrelated individuals. Fewer insertions were carried by abundant cord blood beta clonotypes; a weaker similar trend was observed in young adult naive repertoires, while no such trend was observed in memory repertoires. Excess twin sharing in beta out-of-frame sequences was weaker because fewer shared sequences lowered the signal-to-noise ratio. Because the same donors could not be followed over many years, conclusions were based on cross-sectional statistical analysis. Compared with coincidental sharing between unrelated individuals, an excess of low generation-probability sequences was observed among out-of-frame TCR alpha sequences shared between twins.

Every donor in the study was a healthy Caucasian. The twin cohort comprised three pairs of female monozygotic twins, all aged roughly 18 to 30 years. The RNA used for TCR libraries was isolated from peripheral blood mononuclear cells. The CDR3 starts with the cysteine, ends with the phenylalanine, and has 14 residues. The sequence is cut down to CDR3 DNA, 42 bases in frame from base 1. V sheds 4 bases and J sheds 4 bases, leaving 13 bases between their ends. CDR1 SGHDN and CDR2 FVKESK were looked up in the germline V gene. Library preparation was by 5' RACE. The data were produced on an Illumina HiSeq 2000. A universal primer binding site was introduced by template switching, and a unique molecular identifier was present in the final cDNA, enabling accurate counting of TCR cDNA molecules. Specific primers in the conserved constant-segment region were used to synthesize first-strand cDNA for TCR alpha and beta chains. To control for contamination, every cDNA library was double barcoded, receiving both a SMART-Mk sample barcode and Illumina barcodes. TruSeq adapter sequences and Illumina sample barcodes were added in two successive PCR steps. The Illumina HiSeq platform was used with custom primers to sequence TCR alpha and beta cDNA libraries. As for how the authors treated the data: Raw reads were processed with MiGEC to extract unique molecular identifiers, and MiXCR was used to determine CDR3 positions. For each individual, recombination models were inferred using an EM algorithm with the repgenHMM and IGoR tools. Shared clonotypes were analyzed with the tcR package in R, and sharing was normalized by the product of cloneset sizes. To study raw recombination without the effects of thymic and clonal selection, out-of-frame nonproductive sequences were analyzed. The public reads were run again by TCRdb, first through fastp at Q25 and then through MiXCR, and only productive beta chains were kept. Each entry merges the rows of one CDR3 protein and shows their most common DNA and genes. TCRdb, rather than the study authors, made the V and J calls. The sample table contains roughly 630,000 distinct CDR3 sequences; only one count was recorded for less than 9% of them. The ten largest clonotypes hold around 1.6% of the sample.

On this clonotype: Its antigen is currently not known. Just one base apart from a much larger clone, this may be a read error.

The same data also contributed to another study, on yellow fever vaccine responses in identical twins. The second study also describes: The authors reported that the T cell response to vaccination in identical twins appeared partly convergent and partly personalized. Focusing on identical twins, the study followed the T cell clones that responded to the vaccine, and did so with precision.

Sequences were obtained from PBMCs. In this chain, TRBV14 is recombined with TRBJ1-1; the D gene is perhaps TRBD1, from 6 matching bases. The receptor was isolated from a woman younger than 30 in good health. The CDR3 reads as follows: CASSRQAMITEAFF. The DNA is as follows: TGTGCCAGCAGCCGACAGGCCATGATCACTGAAGCTTTCTTT.